A selection of T cell receptor beta chains follows, all from one sample in a study of T cell repertoires in cytomegalovirus infection. TCRdb reprocessed the reads via MiXCR and lists one record per CDR3 protein. The sample shows under 150,000 distinct CDR3 sequences, roughly 9% of them seen only once. Input material: PBMCs. Receptors were obtained from a human donor in good health (CMV status not recorded). Some clones in this sample may be carry-over from other donors' samples. Both conserved end residues are part of each CDR3. The D gene is left open where the match is weak.

TRBD2,TRBV20-1,TRBJ2-1,CSAWTSGPNEQFF
TRBD1,TRBV2,TRBJ1-2,CASSRDSSGYTF
-,TRBV6-2/TRBV6-3,TRBJ2-1,CASSYVGNEQFF
TRBD1,TRBV12-3/TRBV12-4,TRBJ1-1,CASSHNRQGRMGTEAFF
-,TRBV29-1,TRBJ1-1,CGTDTEAFF
TRBD2,TRBV12-5,TRBJ2-1,CASGPWTSGGINNEQFF
-,TRBV7-2,TRBJ1-1,CASSLDWTPNTEAFF
-,TRBV20-1,TRBJ2-3,CSAPQVTRGTDTQYF
TRBD1,TRBV7-2,TRBJ2-1,CASSLVGRGLNEQFF
-,TRBV20-1,TRBJ1-6,CSALETGGYSPLHF
-,TRBV28,TRBJ1-2,CASSLSGQTNYGYTF
TRBD2,TRBV2,TRBJ2-7,CASREAGLALWEQYF
-,TRBV5-1,TRBJ2-7,CASSFEGFYEQYF
-,TRBV7-2,TRBJ1-5,CASSLESDNQPQHF
-,TRBV20-1,TRBJ2-3,CSARESTDTQYF
-,TRBV19,TRBJ2-5,CASSIQAGAGETQYF
TRBD1,TRBV25-1,TRBJ2-2,CASSKSPRQGGTGELFF
-,TRBV28,TRBJ2-6,CASSLPAGVGANVLTF
TRBD1,TRBV6-2/TRBV6-3,TRBJ2-1,CATIPRTGNYNEQFF
-,TRBV20-1,TRBJ2-5,CSARDLGGAKTQYF
-,TRBV12-3/TRBV12-4,TRBJ1-3,CASQRGLAGNTIYF
-,TRBV7-8,TRBJ1-6,CASRDTTGKASTSPLHF
TRBD1,TRBV7-2,TRBJ2-7,CASSSQTGEGYEQYF
-,TRBV18,TRBJ1-1,CASFPDRTMNTEAFF
-,TRBV18,TRBJ2-1,CASSPNRDLYNEQFF
-,TRBV20-1,TRBJ2-5,CSARPDSQETQYF
TRBD1,TRBV7-2,TRBJ2-1,CASSLGADRVRQFF
-,TRBV20-1,TRBJ2-3,CSATITVTDTQYF
-,TRBV5-1,TRBJ1-6,CASSLEAGVGSPLHF
TRBD1,TRBV20-1,TRBJ1-2,CSALPASSGGHGYTF
TRBD1,TRBV20-1,TRBJ2-2,CSARDLGGRSTGELFF
-,TRBV5-1,TRBJ2-7,CASSARDGGAGEQYF
-,TRBV27,TRBJ1-1,CASAKVGNTEAFF
TRBD1,TRBV10-3,TRBJ1-4,CAISGQGDEKLFF
-,TRBV3-1,TRBJ1-5,CASSESHSNQPQHF
-,TRBV20-1,TRBJ1-2,CSASLVGRTPNYGYTF
-,TRBV5-6,TRBJ2-1,CASSLVLEQFF
-,TRBV5-4,TRBJ1-2,CASSQGGELNYGYTF
-,TRBV11-3,TRBJ2-2,CASSLVGASAGELFF
-,TRBV7-6,TRBJ1-1,CASSLTANTEAFF
-,TRBV6-1,TRBJ1-1,CASSENGNTEAFF
TRBD1,TRBV5-1,TRBJ2-2,CASSSGQPNTGELFF
-,TRBV29-1,TRBJ2-1,CSVAHNEQFF
-,TRBV29-1,TRBJ2-5,CSVIGRYQETQYF
-,TRBV12-3/TRBV12-4,TRBJ2-2,CASRRLGTGELFF
-,TRBV7-9,TRBJ2-2,CASSLGGTPGELFF
TRBD2,TRBV7-8,TRBJ2-3,CASSDSGGMDTQYF
-,TRBV9,TRBJ1-4,CASSTRQAAREKLFF